The 5 T cell receptor beta chains reported below all come from one sample, sequenced in a study of neurological immune-mediated disorders. In TCRdb, the 5' RACE reads were re-called with MiXCR into one record per CDR3 protein. The table has 55,000 to 60,000 distinct CDR3 sequences, roughly 3.3% seen once. The sequencing input was PBMCs. The receptors originated from a woman aged 25 to 39 with multiple sclerosis.

This clonotype turned up a few times. The CDR3 here is CASSYSLRGSYEQYF. CDR3 coding DNA: TGTGCCAGCAGTTACTCGTTAAGGGGCTCCTACGAGCAGTACTTC. V is TRBV6-5 and J is TRBJ2-7; possible D gene TRBD1, 5 bases. The CDR3 has 15 residues. Germline CDR1 reads MNHEY; CDR2 reads SVGAGI. Trimming took off 0 bases at V and 0 bases at J, with 9 bases between the two ends.

At least ten counts were recorded for this clonotype. The genes are TRBV5-6 and TRBJ2-7; 7 bases are shared with TRBD1. CDR1 and CDR2 (germline): SGHDT, YYEEEE. After removal of 0 bases from V and 7 bases from J, the junction contained 13 bases not matched to a gene. The CDR3 totals 16 residues. The chain's CDR3 is CASSLGGVGTAREQYF. In nucleotides, the CDR3 is TGTGCCAGCAGCTTGGGGGGAGTGGGGACAGCGAGAGAGCAGTACTTC.

This clonotype was recorded once. V gene TRBV4-3 combines with J gene TRBJ2-7; TRBD2 might be the D (5 bases). V dropped 0 bases and J dropped 4 bases, with 10 bases sitting between them. From germline, CDR1 is LGHNA and CDR2 YSLEER. The length of the CDR3 is 14 residues. For the CDR3, the DNA is TGCGCCAGCAGCCAAGAGAGGACTGTGTACGAGCAGTACTTC. This encodes CASSQERTVYEQYF.

The table lists this clonotype with many counts. This sequence joins TRBV6-6 and TRBJ2-1; D not certain. V was shortened by 7 bases and J by 0 bases, with 13 bases between the two germline ends. Germline-derived CDR1 and CDR2 are MNHNY and SVGAGI (reference sequence). CDR3 length equals 15 residues. As DNA, the CDR3 is TGTGCCAGCATAGGTGGCGCGAGCTCCTACAATGAGCAGTTCTTC. Translation gives CASIGGASSYNEQFF.

This clonotype came up many times. The gene calls are TRBV5-1 and TRBJ2-2; 10 bases line up with TRBD1. Germline assignment: CDR1 SGHRS and CDR2 YFSETQ. V lost 5 bases and J lost 4; bases outside the gene matches: 2. The CDR3 contains 14 residues. The CDR3 loop is CASRRDRGTGELFF. CDR3 nucleotides: TGCGCCAGCAGGCGGGACAGGGGCACCGGGGAGCTGTTTTTT. Full variable domain (rest looked up from reference TRBV5-1 and TRBJ2-2): KAGVTQTPRYLIKTRGQQVTLSCSPISGHRSVSWYQQTPGQGLQFLFEYFSETQRNKGNFPGRFSGRQFSNSRSEMNVSTLELGDSALYLCASRRDRGTGELFFGEGSRLTVL.